The clone carrying this T cell receptor beta chain was seen once. The antigen is undetermined. This sample was taken from a study of T cell responses to AZD1222 COVID-19 vaccine. Study conclusions and caveats: Mostly white British, mostly female donors; authors suggested clonal diversity may be underestimated. Nearly half of spike-specific TCRs reportedly go after variant regions that carry no mutations. Baseline seropositivity occurred in only a handful of AZD1222 recipients.

Investigators merged groups given second doses at roughly 4 or roughly 12 weeks. TCRdb keeps only in-frame clones here, not all; method: immunoSEQ multiplex PCR. There are under 150,000 clones in the sample; about 91% occur only once, and approximately 2% lies in the top ten. Specimen: peripheral blood, collected 28 days after the second AZD1222 dose. The sequence was collected from an adult who received the AZD1222 COVID-19 vaccine.

The CDR3 loop reads CASSIRGFGYTF. For the CDR3, the DNA is TGTGCCAGTAGTATACGGGGGTTTGGCTACACCTTC. The V gene is TRBV19, the J gene TRBJ1-2, with D perhaps TRBD1 (5 bases). Deletions cut 2 bases from V and 7 bases from J, with 8 bases between. The CDR3 is 12 residues long. CDR1 and CDR2 (germline): LNHDA, SQIVND (reference sequence).